One and the same sample provided the 19 T cell receptor beta chains below, sequenced in a study of blood T cell repertoires in COVID-19. The table came from immunoSEQ multiplex PCR; TCRdb's copy has only in-frame clones and leaves some out. Of approximately 350,000 clones listed, around 87% are singletons. The specimen was PBMCs or T cells enriched from blood (not recorded which). Every receptor here comes from a man in his late teens or twenties who had recovered from COVID-19.

The chain links TRBV2 to TRBJ1-1; 8 bases match TRBD1. Germline CDR1 reads SNHLY; CDR2 reads FYNNEI. The CDR3 length is 13 residues. The V segment lost 6 bases and the J segment 7 bases; nucleotides outside the gene matches: 7. The CDR3 nucleotides are TGTGCCAGCAGATCTGGACAGGGTGTTGAAGCTTTCTTT. As protein: CASRSGQGVEAFF.

The chain is built from TRBV7-9 and TRBJ1-1; TRBD1 is a possible D gene (5 bases). The V end was cut by 3 bases, the J end by 0 bases, with 8 bases between. This CDR3 is 14 amino acids long. The germline V gene encodes CDR1 SEHNR and CDR2 FQNEAQ (reference sequence). CDR3 sequence reads: CASSFNRLNTEAFF. The CDR3, as DNA: TGTGCCAGCAGCTTTAACAGGTTGAACACTGAAGCTTTCTTT.

V usage is TRBV11-2 and J usage is TRBJ2-1, with 11 positions matching TRBD2. This CDR3 region has 15 residues. CDR1 SGHAT and CDR2 FQNNGV come from the germline V gene. Trimming at V came to 5 bases and at J to 9 bases, leaving 9 bases not matched to a gene. CDR3 nucleotides: TGTGCCAGCAGCCCAAGGGGACTAGCGGTGAGTGAGCAGTTCTTC. This sequence encodes CASSPRGLAVSEQFF.

The V and J genes are TRBV19 and TRBJ2-3; TRBD1 matches 7 bases. The CDR3 length is 17 residues. The germline CDR1 and CDR2 sequences are LNHDA and SQIVND (reference sequence). V trimming: 5 bases; J trimming: 0 bases; junction bases outside the gene matches: 11. CDR3: CASSPRTGALSTDTQYF. The DNA of the CDR3 is TGTGCCAGTAGTCCCCGCACAGGGGCCCTTAGCACAGATACGCAGTATTTT. Filled out from reference TRBV19 and TRBJ2-3, the complete variable domain reads DGGITQSPKYLFRKEGQNVTLSCEQNLNHDAMYWYRQDPGQGLRLIYYSQIVNDFQKGDIAEGYSVSREKKESFPLTVTSAQKNPTAFYLCASSPRTGALSTDTQYFGPGTRLTVL.

The chain combines TRBV11-1 with TRBJ2-1, with TRBD1 as a possible D gene (5 bases). CDR3 length: 14 residues. Between the trimmed V and J ends, which lost 3 bases and 8 bases, there was a span of 14 bases. Per germline, CDR1 SGHAT and CDR2 FQDESV (reference sequence). The CDR3 sequence is CASSLGPSDDEQFF. CDR3 coding DNA: TGTGCCAGCAGCTTGGGGCCTTCCGACGATGAGCAGTTCTTC.

This sequence joins TRBV3-1 (or the pseudogene TRBV3-2) and TRBJ1-4; 7 bases match TRBD1. The germline gives CDR1 LGHDT, CDR2 YNNKEL (reference sequence). This CDR3 is 14 amino acids long. Germline trimming cut 4 bases from V and 7 bases from J; bases unmatched to any gene: 6. As DNA, the CDR3 is TGTGCCAGCAGCCCGCGACAGGGAGGTGAAAAACTGTTTTTT. Translated, it gives CASSPRQGGEKLFF.

This rearrangement joins TRBV7-2 to TRBJ1-2, with 9 bases identical to TRBD1. The CDR3 runs 15 residues. After removal of 5 bases from V and 1 base from J, the junction contained 5 bases not matched to a gene. In germline, CDR1 is SGHTA, CDR2 FQGNSA. CDR3 bases: TGTGCCAGCAGCGTGGGACAGGGCCTTAACTATGGCTACACCTTC. This sequence encodes CASSVGQGLNYGYTF.

The chain has TRBV6-4 and TRBJ2-2, with 9 nucleotides matching TRBD1. CDR1 is MRHNA and CDR2 is SNTAGT in the germline V gene. CDR3 size: 14 residues. With 7 bases clipped from V and 3 bases from J, the junction kept 3 bases outside the gene matches. The CDR3 nucleotides read TGTGCCAGCAAAAGGACAGGGGACACCGGGGAGCTGTTTTTT. It yields the protein CASKRTGDTGELFF.

The gene calls are TRBV6-1 and TRBJ1-1; 9 nucleotides align to TRBD1. CDR3 length: 16 residues. J lost 5 bases, V lost 4 bases, and 11 bases had no gene match. The V gene's germline CDR1 is MNHNS and CDR2 SASEGT. In DNA form, the CDR3 reads TGTGCCAGCAGTGTCGCCCCCACAGGGGGCGGGACTGAAGCTTTCTTT. Its protein is CASSVAPTGGGTEAFF.

This chain links TRBV2 with TRBJ1-4, with TRBD1 matching over 12 bases. CDR1 is SNHLY, CDR2 FYNNEI, per germline. V gave up 4 bases and J gave up 8 bases; unmatched junction bases: 5. This CDR3 spans 15 amino acids. CDR3 bases: TGTGCCAGCAGTGTGGACGGGACAGGGGGCGAAAAACTGTTTTTT. This gives the protein CASSVDGTGGEKLFF.

The V gene is TRBV25-1, the J gene TRBJ1-4, with TRBD1 identical over 9 bases. The germline gives CDR1 MGHDK, CDR2 SYGVNS. The V and J ends lost 3 bases and 0 bases, in that order; junction bases with no gene match: 5. CDR3 length equals 17 residues. The CDR3 sequence: CASSDRDRAATNEKLFF. The CDR3 region has the DNA TGTGCCAGCAGTGACCGGGACAGGGCTGCAACTAATGAAAAACTGTTTTTT.

This clone has only a few counts. The chain is built from TRBV11-2 and TRBJ2-7; no clear D. The CDR3 totals 12 residues. CDR1 and CDR2 from the germline V gene are SGHAT and FQNNGV. V was shortened by 1 base and J by 12 bases, with 13 bases between the two germline ends. CDR3 loop: CASSLGVSLPYF. CDR3 DNA sequence: TGTGCCAGCAGCTTAGGAGTCTCCCTTCCGTACTTC.

This sequence joins TRBV5-1 and TRBJ1-2; weak D call: TRBD1 (5 bases). The germline V gene has CDR1 SGHRS and CDR2 YFSETQ. The CDR3 totals 14 residues. V lost 0 bases and J lost 3, with 9 bases in between. The CDR3 protein is CASSLGGGDYGYTF. The CDR3 DNA follows: TGCGCCAGCAGCTTGGGGGGAGGGGACTATGGCTACACCTTC.

The chain links TRBV5-1 to TRBJ2-5; D possibly corresponds to TRBD1 (5 bases). V lost 0 bases, J lost 2 bases, and 11 bases lay in between. The CDR3 covers 15 residues. CDR1 SGHRS and CDR2 YFSETQ come from the germline V gene. The CDR3 DNA reads TGCGCCAGCAGCTTGGCGGCTGGGGCGCAAGAGACCCAGTACTTC. It translates to CASSLAAGAQETQYF. The complete variable domain, with remaining parts taken from reference TRBV5-1 and TRBJ2-5, reads KAGVTQTPRYLIKTRGQQVTLSCSPISGHRSVSWYQQTPGQGLQFLFEYFSETQRNKGNFPGRFSGRQFSNSRSEMNVSTLELGDSALYLCASSLAAGAQETQYFGPGTRLLVL.

V is TRBV28 and J is TRBJ1-1, with D perhaps TRBD1 (6 bases). Germline V gene sequence: CDR1 MDHEN, CDR2 SYDVKM. V was trimmed by 5 bases and J by 1 base, leaving 14 bases between them. The CDR3 loop spans 15 amino acids. CDR3: CASSPPGGGNTEAFF. CDR3 in DNA: TGTGCCAGCAGTCCACCGGGGGGCGGGAACACTGAAGCTTTCTTT.

This chain joins TRBV9 and TRBJ2-2, with D unresolved. Germline V gives CDR1 SGDLS, CDR2 YYNGEE. Deletions cut 0 bases from V and 3 bases from J, with 12 bases between. CDR3 length: 16 amino acids. For the CDR3, the DNA is TGTGCCAGCAGCGTAGCTGGCCGATCCTACACCGGGGAGCTGTTTTTT. This encodes CASSVAGRSYTGELFF.

CDR3 protein: CASSFQGTGTQPQHF. DNA for the CDR3: TGTGCCAGCAGTTTCCAAGGGACAGGGACCCAGCCCCAGCATTTT. V gene TRBV27 combines with J gene TRBJ1-5; 9 nucleotides line up with TRBD1. Unmatched junction bases numbered 7, after V lost 3 bases and J lost 7 bases. This CDR3 has 15 amino acids. Germline loops: CDR1 MNHEY, CDR2 SMNVEV (reference sequence).

The rearrangement uses TRBV6-5 and TRBJ1-6, with D possibly being TRBD1 (6 bases). V lost 8 bases and J 7 bases, leaving 12 bases between the germline ends. Germline CDR1 and CDR2: MNHEY and SVGAGI. This CDR3 region has 13 residues. The CDR3 DNA follows: TGTGCCAGCTGGGCAGGGGCAAATTCACCCCTCCACTTT. Its translation: CASWAGANSPLHF.

The V call is TRBV15, the J call TRBJ1-6; D gene ambiguous. Trimming shortened V by 0 bases and J by 9 bases, and 9 bases separated the two germline ends. Per germline, CDR1 LNHNV and CDR2 YYDKDF (reference sequence). The CDR3 length is 14 residues. The CDR3 is CATSREETGSPLHF. The CDR3 nucleotides read TGTGCCACCAGCAGAGAGGAAACGGGTTCACCCCTCCACTTT.